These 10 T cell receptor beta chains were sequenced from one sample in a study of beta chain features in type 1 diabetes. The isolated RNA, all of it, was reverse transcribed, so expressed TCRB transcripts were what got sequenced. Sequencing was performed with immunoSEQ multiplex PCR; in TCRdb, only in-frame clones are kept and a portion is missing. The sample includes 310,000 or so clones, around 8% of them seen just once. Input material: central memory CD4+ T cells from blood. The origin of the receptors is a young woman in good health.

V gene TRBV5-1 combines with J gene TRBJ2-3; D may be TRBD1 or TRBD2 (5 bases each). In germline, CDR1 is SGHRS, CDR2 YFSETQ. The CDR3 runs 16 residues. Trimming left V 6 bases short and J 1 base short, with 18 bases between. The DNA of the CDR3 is TGCGCCAGCAACCCGGGGACCTGGCCCCGCACAGATACGCAGTATTTT. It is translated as CASNPGTWPRTDTQYF.

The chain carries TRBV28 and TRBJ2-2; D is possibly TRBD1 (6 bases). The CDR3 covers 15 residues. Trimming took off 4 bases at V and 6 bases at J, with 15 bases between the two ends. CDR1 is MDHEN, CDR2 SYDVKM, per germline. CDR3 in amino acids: CASSSYRQVAGELFF. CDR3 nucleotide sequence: TGTGCCAGCAGTTCCTACCGACAGGTCGCCGGGGAGCTGTTTTTT.

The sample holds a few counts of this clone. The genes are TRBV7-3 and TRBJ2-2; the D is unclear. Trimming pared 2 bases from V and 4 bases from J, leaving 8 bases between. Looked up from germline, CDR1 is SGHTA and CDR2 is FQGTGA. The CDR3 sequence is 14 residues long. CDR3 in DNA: TGTGCCAGCAGCTTAGGCCTGGGCACCGGGGAGCTGTTTTTT. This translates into CASSLGLGTGELFF. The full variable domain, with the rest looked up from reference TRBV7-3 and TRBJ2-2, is GAGVSQTPSNKVTEKGKYVELRCDPISGHTALYWYRQSLGQGPEFLIYFQGTGAADDSGLPNDRFFAVRPEGSVSTLKIQRTERGDSAVYLCASSLGLGTGELFFGEGSRLTVL.

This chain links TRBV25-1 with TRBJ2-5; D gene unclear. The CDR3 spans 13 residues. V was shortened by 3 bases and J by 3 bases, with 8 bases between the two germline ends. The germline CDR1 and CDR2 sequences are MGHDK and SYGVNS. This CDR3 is CASSDVGKETQYF. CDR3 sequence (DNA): TGTGCCAGCAGTGACGTGGGTAAAGAGACCCAGTACTTC.

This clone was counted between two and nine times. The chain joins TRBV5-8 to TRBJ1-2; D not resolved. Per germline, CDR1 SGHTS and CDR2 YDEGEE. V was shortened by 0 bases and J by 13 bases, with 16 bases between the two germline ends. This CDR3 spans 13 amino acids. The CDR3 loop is CASSLEDGALRTF. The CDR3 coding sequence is TGTGCCAGCAGCTTGGAGGACGGAGCCTTACGCACCTTC.

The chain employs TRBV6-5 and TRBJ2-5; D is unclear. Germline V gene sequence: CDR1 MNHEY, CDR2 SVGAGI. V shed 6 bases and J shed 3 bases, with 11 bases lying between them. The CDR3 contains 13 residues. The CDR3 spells CASSRLIEETQYF. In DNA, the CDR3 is TGTGCCAGCAGCCGACTCATAGAAGAGACCCAGTACTTC.

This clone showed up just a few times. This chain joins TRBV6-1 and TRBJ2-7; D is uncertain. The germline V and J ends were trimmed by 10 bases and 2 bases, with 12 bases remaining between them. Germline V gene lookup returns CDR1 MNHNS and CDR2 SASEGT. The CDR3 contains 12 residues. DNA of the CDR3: TGTGCCATAGGAACAGATACCTACGAGCAGTACTTC. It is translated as CAIGTDTYEQYF.

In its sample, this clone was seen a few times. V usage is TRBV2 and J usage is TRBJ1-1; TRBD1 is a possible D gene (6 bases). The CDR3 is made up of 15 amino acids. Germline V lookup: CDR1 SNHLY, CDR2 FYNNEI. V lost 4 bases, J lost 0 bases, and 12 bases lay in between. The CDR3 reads CASSAQGRMNTEAFF. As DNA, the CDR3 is TGTGCCAGCAGTGCCCAGGGGCGGATGAACACTGAAGCTTTCTTT.

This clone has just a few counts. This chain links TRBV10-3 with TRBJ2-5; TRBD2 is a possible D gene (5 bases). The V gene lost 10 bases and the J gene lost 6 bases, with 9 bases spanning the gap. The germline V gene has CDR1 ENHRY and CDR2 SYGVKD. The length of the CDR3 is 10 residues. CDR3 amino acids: CATGEQTQYF. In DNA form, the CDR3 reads TGTGCCACCGGGGAACAGACCCAGTACTTC.

DNA of the CDR3: TGTGCCAGCAGCTCGACGGGACAGGCAGCTTTCTTT. It translates to CASSSTGQAAFF. The chain carries TRBV25-1 and TRBJ1-1; 8 bases are shared with TRBD1. Germline lookup yields CDR1 MGHDK and CDR2 SYGVNS. Trimming removed 6 bases from V and 10 bases from J; junction bases left unmatched: 7. The CDR3 has 12 amino acids. Together with reference TRBV25-1 and TRBJ1-1, the CDR3 gives the full variable domain: EADIYQTPRYLVIGTGKKITLECSQTMGHDKMYWYQQDPGMELHLIHYSYGVNSTEKGDLSSESTVSRIRTEHFPLTLESARPSHTSQYLCASSSTGQAAFFGQGTRLTVV.